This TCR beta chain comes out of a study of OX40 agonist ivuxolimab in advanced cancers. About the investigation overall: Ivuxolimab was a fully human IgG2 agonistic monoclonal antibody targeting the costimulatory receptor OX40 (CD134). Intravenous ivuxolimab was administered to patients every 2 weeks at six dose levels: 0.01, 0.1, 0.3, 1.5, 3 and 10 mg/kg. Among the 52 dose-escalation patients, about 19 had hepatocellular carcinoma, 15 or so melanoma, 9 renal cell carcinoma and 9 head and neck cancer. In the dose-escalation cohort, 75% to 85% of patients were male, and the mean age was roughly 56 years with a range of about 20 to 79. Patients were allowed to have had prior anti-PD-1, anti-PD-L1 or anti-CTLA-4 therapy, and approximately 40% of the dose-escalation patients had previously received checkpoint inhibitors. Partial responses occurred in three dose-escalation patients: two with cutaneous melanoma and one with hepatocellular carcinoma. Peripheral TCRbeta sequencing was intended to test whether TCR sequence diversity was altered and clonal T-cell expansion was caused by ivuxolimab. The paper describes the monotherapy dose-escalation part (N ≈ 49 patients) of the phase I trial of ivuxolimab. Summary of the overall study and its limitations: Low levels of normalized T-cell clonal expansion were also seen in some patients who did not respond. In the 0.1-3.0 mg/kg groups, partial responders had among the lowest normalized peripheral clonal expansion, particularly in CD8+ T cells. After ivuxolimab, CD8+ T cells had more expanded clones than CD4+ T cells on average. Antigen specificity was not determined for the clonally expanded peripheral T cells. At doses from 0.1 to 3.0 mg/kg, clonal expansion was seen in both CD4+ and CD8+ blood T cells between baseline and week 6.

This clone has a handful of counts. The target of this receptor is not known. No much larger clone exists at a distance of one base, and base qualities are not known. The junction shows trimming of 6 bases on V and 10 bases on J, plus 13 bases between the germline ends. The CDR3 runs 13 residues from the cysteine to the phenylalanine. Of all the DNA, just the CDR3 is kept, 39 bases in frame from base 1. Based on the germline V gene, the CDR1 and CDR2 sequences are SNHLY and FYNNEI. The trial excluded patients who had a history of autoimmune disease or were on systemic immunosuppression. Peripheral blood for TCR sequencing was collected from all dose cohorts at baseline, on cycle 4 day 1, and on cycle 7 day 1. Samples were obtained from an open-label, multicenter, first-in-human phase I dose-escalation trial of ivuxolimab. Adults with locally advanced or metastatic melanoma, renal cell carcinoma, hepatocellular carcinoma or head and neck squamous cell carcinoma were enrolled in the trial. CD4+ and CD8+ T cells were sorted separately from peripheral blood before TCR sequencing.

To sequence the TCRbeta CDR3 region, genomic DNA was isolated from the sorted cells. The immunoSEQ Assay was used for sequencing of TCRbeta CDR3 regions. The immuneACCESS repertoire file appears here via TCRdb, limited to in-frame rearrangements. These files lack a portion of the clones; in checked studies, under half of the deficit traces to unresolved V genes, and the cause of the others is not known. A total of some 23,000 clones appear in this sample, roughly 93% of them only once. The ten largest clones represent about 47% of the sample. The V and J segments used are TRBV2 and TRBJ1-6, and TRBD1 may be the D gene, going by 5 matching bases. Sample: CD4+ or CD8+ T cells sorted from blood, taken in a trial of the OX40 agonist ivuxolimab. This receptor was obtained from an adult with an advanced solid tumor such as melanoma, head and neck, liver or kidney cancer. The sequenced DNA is TGTGCCAGCAGATATATCGGGGACTCACCCCTCCACTTT. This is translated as CASRYIGDSPLHF.